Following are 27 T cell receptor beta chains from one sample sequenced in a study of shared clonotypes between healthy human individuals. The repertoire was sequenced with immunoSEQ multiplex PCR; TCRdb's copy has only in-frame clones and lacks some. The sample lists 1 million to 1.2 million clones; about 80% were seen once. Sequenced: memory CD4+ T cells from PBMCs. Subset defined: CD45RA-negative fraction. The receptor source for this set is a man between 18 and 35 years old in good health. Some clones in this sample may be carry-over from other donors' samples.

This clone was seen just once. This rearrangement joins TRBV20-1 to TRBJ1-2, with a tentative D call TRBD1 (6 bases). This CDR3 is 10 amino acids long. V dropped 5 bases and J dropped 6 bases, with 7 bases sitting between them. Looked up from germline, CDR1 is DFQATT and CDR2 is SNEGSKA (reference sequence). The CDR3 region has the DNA TGCAGTGCTTACAGGGATGGCTACACCTTC. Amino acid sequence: CSAYRDGYTF.

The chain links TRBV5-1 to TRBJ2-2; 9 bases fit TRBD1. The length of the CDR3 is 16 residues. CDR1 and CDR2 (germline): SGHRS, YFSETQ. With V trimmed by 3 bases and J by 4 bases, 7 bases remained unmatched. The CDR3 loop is CASSSGQGRGTGELFF. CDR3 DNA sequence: TGCGCCAGCAGCTCAGGACAGGGGCGGGGCACCGGGGAGCTGTTTTTT.

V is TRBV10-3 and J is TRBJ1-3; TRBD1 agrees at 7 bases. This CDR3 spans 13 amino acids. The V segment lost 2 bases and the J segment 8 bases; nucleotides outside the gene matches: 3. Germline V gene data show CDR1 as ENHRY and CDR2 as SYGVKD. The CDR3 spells CAISEEGTDTIYF. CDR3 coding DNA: TGTGCCATCAGTGAGGAGGGGACAGACACCATATATTTT.

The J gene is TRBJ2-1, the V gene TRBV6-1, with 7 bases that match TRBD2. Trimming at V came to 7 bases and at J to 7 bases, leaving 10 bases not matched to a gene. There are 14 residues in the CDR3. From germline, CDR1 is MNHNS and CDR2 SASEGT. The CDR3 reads CASTASGTLNEQFF. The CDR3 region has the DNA TGTGCCAGCACGGCCAGCGGGACCCTGAATGAGCAGTTCTTC.

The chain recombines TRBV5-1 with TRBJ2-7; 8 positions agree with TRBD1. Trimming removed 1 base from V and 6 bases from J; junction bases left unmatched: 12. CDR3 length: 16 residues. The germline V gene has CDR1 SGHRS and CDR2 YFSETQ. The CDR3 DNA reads TGCGCCAGCAGCTTGACCGGGACAGGTCCCCCTCGCGAGCAGTACTTC. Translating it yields CASSLTGTGPPREQYF.

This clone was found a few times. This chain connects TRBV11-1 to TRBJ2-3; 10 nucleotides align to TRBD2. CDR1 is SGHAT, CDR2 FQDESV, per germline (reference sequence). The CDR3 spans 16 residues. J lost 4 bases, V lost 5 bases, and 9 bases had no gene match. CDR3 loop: CASSPQSGRGADTQYF. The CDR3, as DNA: TGTGCCAGCAGCCCCCAAAGCGGGAGGGGCGCAGATACGCAGTATTTT.

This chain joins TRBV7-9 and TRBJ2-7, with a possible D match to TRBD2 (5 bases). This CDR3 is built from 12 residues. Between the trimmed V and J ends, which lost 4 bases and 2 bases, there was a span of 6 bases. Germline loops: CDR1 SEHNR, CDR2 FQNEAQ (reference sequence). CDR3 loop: CASSSGTYEQYF. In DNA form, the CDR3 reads TGTGCCAGCAGCTCCGGGACCTACGAGCAGTACTTC.

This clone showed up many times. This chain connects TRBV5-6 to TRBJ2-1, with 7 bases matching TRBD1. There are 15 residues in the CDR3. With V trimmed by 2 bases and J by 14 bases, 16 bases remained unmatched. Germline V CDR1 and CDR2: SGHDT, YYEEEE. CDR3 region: CASSFTATGAASKFF. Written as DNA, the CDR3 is TGTGCCAGCAGCTTTACCGCCACAGGGGCCGCTTCAAAGTTCTTC.

CDR3 DNA: TGTGCCAGCAGCCTGTCCGGGGCGACGTCCTACAATGAGCAGTTCTTC. Translating it yields CASSLSGATSYNEQFF. The chain combines TRBV5-8 with TRBJ2-1, with D possibly called TRBD1 or TRBD2 (5 bases each). CDR1 and CDR2 (germline): SGHTS, YDEGEE. Trimming shortened V by 4 bases and J by 1 base, and 15 bases separated the two germline ends. CDR3 size: 16 residues.

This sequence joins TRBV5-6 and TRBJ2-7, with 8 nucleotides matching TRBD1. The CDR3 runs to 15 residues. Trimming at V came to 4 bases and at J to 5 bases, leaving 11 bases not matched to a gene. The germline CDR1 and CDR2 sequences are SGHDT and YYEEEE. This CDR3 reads CASSVGRDRFHEQYF. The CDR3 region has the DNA TGTGCCAGCAGCGTGGGCCGGGACAGGTTCCACGAGCAGTACTTC.

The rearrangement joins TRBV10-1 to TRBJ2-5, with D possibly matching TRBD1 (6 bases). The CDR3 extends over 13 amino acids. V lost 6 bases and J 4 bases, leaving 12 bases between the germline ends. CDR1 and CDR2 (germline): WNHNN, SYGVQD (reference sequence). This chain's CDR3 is CASSLQGGETQYF. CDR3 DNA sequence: TGCGCCAGCAGCTTACAGGGTGGAGAGACCCAGTACTTC.

The CDR3 spells CASSRHYEQYF. CDR3 nucleotides: TGTGCCAGCAGCCGCCACTACGAGCAGTACTTC. The rearrangement links TRBV28 to TRBJ2-5; D gene unclear. The closer fit of TRBJ2-7 to the DNA end suggests the J call may be wrong. The CDR3 is made up of 11 amino acids. CDR1 is MDHEN, CDR2 SYDVKM, per germline.

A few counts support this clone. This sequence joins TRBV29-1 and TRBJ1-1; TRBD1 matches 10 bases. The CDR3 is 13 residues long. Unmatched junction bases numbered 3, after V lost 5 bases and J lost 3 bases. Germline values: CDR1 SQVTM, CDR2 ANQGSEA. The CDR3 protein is CSVTGTGDTEAFF. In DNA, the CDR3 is TGCAGCGTTACCGGGACAGGGGACACTGAAGCTTTCTTT.

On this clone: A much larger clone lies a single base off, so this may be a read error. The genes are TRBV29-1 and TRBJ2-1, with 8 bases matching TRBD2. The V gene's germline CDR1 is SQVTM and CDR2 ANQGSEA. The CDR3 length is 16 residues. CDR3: CRVGGAGGGTYNEQFF. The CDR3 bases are TGCCGCGTTGGGGGGGCGGGAGGAGGAACCTACAATGAGCAGTTCTTC.

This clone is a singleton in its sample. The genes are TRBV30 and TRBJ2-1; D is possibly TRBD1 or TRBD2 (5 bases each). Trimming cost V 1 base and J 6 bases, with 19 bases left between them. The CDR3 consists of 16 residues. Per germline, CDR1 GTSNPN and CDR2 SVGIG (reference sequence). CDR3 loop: CAWSGLWGRRSNEQFF. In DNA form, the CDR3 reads TGTGCCTGGAGTGGTCTTTGGGGGAGAAGGTCCAATGAGCAGTTCTTC. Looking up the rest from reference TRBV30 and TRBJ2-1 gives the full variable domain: SQTIHQWPATLVQPVGSPLSLECTVEGTSNPNLYWYRQAAGRGLQLLFYSVGIGQISSEVPQNLSASRPQDRQFILSSKKLLLSDSGFYLCAWSGLWGRRSNEQFFGPGTRLTVL.

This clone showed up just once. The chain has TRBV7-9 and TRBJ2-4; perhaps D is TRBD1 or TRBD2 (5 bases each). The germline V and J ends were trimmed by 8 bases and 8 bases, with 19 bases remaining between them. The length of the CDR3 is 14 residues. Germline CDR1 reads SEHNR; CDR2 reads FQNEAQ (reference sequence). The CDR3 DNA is TGTGCCAGCGAAGGGAAGGTGATGGGACACATTCAGTACTTC. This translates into CASEGKVMGHIQYF.

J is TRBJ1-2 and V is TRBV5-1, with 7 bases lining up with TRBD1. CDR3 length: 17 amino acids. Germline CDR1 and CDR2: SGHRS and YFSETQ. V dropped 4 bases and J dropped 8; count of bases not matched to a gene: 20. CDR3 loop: CASSPILQGLRSRGYTF. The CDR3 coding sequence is TGCGCCAGCAGCCCTATATTACAGGGGCTGCGGAGTAGAGGCTACACCTTC. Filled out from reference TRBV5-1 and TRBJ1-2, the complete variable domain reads KAGVTQTPRYLIKTRGQQVTLSCSPISGHRSVSWYQQTPGQGLQFLFEYFSETQRNKGNFPGRFSGRQFSNSRSEMNVSTLELGDSALYLCASSPILQGLRSRGYTFGSGTRLTVV.

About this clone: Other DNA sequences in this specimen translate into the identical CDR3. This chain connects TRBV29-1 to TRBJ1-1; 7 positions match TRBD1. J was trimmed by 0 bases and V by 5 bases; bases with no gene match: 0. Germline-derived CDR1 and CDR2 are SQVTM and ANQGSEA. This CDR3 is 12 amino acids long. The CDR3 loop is CSVQGVNTEAFF. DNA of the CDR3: TGCAGCGTTCAGGGGGTGAACACTGAAGCTTTCTTT.

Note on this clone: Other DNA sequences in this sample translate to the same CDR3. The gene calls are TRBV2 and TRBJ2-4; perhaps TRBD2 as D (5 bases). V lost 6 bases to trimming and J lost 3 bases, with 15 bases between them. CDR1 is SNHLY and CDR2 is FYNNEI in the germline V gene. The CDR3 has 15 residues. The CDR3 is CASSAQLASKNIQYF. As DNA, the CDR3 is TGTGCCAGCAGCGCTCAATTAGCGAGCAAAAACATTCAGTACTTC.

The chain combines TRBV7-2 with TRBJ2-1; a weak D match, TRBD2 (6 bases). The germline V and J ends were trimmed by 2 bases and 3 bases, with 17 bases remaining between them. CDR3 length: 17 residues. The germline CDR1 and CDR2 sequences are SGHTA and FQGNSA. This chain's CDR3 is CASSLRGPWGDYNEQFF. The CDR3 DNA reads TGTGCCAGCAGCTTAAGGGGCCCTTGGGGGGACTACAATGAGCAGTTCTTC. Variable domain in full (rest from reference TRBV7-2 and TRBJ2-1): GAGVSQSPSNKVTEKGKDVELRCDPISGHTALYWYRQSLGQGLEFLIYFQGNSAPDKSGLPSDRFSAERTGGSVSTLTIQRTQQEDSAVYLCASSLRGPWGDYNEQFFGPGTRLTVL.

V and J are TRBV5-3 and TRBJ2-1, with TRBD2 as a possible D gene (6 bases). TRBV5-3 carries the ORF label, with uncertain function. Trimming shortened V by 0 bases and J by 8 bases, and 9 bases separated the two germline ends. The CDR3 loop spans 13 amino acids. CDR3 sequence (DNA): TGTGCCAGAAGCTTGGGCGGAGGGCATGAGCAGTTCTTC. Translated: CARSLGGGHEQFF.

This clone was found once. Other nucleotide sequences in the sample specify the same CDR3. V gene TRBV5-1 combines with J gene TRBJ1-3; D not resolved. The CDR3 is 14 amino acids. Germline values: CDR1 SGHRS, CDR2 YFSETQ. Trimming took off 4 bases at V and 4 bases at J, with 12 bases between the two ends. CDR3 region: CASSPGVLGNTIYF. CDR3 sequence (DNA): TGCGCCAGCAGCCCCGGGGTATTAGGAAACACCATATATTTT. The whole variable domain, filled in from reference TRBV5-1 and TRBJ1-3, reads KAGVTQTPRYLIKTRGQQVTLSCSPISGHRSVSWYQQTPGQGLQFLFEYFSETQRNKGNFPGRFSGRQFSNSRSEMNVSTLELGDSALYLCASSPGVLGNTIYFGEGSWLTVV.

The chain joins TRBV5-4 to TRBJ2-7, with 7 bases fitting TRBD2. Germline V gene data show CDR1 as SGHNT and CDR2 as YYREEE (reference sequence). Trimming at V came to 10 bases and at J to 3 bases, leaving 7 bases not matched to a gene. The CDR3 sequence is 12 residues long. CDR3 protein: CAAGAGDYEQYF. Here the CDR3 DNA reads TGTGCCGCCGGGGCGGGGGACTACGAGCAGTACTTC.

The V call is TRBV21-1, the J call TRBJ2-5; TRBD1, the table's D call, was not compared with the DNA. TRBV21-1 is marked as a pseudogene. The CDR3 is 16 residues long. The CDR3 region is CASSKGRVDRKETQYF. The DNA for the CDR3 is TGTGCCAGCAGCAAAGGCCGTGTGGACAGAAAAGAGACCCAGTACTTC.

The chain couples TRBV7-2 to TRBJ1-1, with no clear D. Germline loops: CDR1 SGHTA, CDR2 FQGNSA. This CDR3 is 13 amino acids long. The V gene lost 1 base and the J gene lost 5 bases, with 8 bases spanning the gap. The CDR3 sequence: CASSLGTVTEAFF. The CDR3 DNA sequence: TGTGCCAGCAGCTTAGGAACGGTTACTGAAGCTTTCTTT. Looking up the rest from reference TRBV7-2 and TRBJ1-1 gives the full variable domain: GAGVSQSPSNKVTEKGKDVELRCDPISGHTALYWYRQSLGQGLEFLIYFQGNSAPDKSGLPSDRFSAERTGGSVSTLTIQRTQQEDSAVYLCASSLGTVTEAFFGQGTRLTVV.

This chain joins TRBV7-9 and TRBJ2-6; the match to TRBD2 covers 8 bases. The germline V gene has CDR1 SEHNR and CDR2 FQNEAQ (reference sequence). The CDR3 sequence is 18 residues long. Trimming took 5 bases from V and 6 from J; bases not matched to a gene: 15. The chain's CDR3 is CASSPRGGSPLSANVLTF. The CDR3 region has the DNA TGTGCCAGCAGCCCCCGGGGGGGTAGTCCTCTGTCGGCCAACGTCCTGACTTTC.

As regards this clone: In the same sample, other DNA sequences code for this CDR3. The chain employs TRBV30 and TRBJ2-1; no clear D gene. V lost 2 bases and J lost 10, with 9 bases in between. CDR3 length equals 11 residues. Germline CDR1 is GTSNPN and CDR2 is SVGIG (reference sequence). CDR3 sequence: CAWSSAAEQFF. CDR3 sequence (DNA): TGTGCCTGGAGTTCGGCGGCCGAGCAGTTCTTC.